The present entry profiles one T cell receptor (beta chain) with its context. Germline CDR1 and CDR2: SGDLS and YYNGEE. CDR3 length: 15 residues. V shed 4 bases and J 7 bases; nucleotides not matched to a gene: 9. These data come from a study of blood T cell repertoires in COVID-19. Study as a whole: Spain, Italy and the United States supplied samples that represented acute and convalescent COVID-19. Nucleic acid was either cDNA or gDNA, and it came from T cells, B-cell-depleted T cells, or PBMCs.

As originally analysed: Estimated nucleated cell counts came from reference gene primer amplification. Sequencing was performed with immunoSEQ multiplex PCR; in TCRdb, only in-frame clones are kept and a portion is missing. For V, J and clone size, that table is used; D and trimming come from the DNA. Among some 50,000 clones, less than 95% were seen once, and the ten largest hold approximately 6%. The sequence derives from a man aged 35 to 55 with acute or convalescent COVID-19. Material for sequencing was peripheral blood. The chain joins TRBV9 to TRBJ2-1, with 9 bases fitting TRBD2. CDR3: CASSNRGRAGNEQFF. The CDR3 DNA sequence: TGTGCCAGCAGCAATCGCGGGAGGGCCGGAAATGAGCAGTTCTTC.